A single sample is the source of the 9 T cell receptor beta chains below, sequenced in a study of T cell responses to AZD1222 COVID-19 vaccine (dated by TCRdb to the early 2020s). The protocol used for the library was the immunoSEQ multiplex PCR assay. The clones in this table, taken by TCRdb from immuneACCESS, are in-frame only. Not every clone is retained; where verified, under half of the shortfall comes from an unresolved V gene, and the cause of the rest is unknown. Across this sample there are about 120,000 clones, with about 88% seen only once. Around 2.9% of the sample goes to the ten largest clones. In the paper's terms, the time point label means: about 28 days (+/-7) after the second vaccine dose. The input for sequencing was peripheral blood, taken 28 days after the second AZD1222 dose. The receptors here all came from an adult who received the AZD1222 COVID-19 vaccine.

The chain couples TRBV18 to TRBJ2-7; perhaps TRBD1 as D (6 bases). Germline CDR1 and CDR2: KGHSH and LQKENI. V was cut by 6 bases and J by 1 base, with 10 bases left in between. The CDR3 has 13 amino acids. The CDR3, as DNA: TGTGCCAGCTCCCTAGACAGGTCCTACGAGCAGTACTTC. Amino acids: CASSLDRSYEQYF.

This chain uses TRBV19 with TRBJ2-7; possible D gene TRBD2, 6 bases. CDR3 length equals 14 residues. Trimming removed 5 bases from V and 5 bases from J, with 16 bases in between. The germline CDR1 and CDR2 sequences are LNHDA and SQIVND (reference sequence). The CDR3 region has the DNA TGTGCCAGTAGTCGAGGAGGGGATTTTAACGAGCAGTACTTC. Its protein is CASSRGGDFNEQYF.

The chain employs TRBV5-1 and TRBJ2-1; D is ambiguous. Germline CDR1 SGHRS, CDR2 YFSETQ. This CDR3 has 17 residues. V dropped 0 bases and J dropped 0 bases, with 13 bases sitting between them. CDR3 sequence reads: CASSLDPPVGSYNEQFF. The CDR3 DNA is TGCGCCAGCAGCTTGGACCCCCCAGTTGGCTCCTACAATGAGCAGTTCTTC.

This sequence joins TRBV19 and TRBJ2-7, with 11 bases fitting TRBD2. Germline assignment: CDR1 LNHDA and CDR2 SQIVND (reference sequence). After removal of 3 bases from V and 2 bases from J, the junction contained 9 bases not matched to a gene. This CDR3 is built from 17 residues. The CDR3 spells CASSMALAGGTPYEQYF. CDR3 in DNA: TGTGCCAGTAGTATGGCGCTAGCGGGGGGTACCCCCTACGAGCAGTACTTC.

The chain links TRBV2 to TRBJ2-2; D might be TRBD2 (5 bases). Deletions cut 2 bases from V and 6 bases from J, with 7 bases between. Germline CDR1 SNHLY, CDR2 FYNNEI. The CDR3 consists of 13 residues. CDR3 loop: CASSERTPGELFF. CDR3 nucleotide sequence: TGTGCCAGCAGTGAAAGGACTCCCGGGGAGCTGTTTTTT.

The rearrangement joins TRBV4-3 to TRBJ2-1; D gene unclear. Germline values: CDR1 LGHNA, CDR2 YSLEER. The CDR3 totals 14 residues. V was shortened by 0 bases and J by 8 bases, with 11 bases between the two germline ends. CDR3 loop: CASSQDTLTHEQFF. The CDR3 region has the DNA TGCGCCAGCAGCCAAGATACCTTAACCCATGAGCAGTTCTTC.

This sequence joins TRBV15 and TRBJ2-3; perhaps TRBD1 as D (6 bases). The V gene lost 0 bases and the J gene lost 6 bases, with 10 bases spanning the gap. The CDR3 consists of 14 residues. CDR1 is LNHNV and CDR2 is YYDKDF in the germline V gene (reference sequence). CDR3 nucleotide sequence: TGTGCCACCAGCAGAGATTCAGGGGTTGATACGCAGTATTTT. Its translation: CATSRDSGVDTQYF.

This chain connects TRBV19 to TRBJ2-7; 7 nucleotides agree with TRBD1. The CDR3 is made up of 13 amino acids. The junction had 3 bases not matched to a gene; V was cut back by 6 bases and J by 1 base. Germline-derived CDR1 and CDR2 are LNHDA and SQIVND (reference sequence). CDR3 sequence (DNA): TGTGCCAGTAGACGGGACAGTTCCTACGAGCAGTACTTC. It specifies CASRRDSSYEQYF.

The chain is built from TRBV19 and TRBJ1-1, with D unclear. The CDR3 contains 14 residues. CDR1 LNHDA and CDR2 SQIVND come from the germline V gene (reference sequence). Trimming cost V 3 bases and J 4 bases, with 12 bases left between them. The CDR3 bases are TGTGCCAGTAGTATTGGGCGGATTACCACTGAAGCTTTCTTT. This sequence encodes CASSIGRITTEAFF.